What follows is one TCR beta chain and its context. This entry comes from a study of T cell changes during pregnancy in multiple sclerosis. TCRdb keeps only in-frame clones here, not all; method: immunoSEQ multiplex PCR. The data hold tens of thousands of clones, with 90% observed a single time. Germline V gene data show CDR1 as LGHNA and CDR2 as YSLEER. Trimming stripped 0 bases from V and 1 base from J, with 18 bases between. This CDR3 comprises 18 residues. The receptor was isolated from a female donor with multiple sclerosis, enrolled in a pregnancy study. Material: CD8+ T cells from peripheral blood mononuclear cells, obtained before pregnancy. This sequence joins TRBV4-3 and TRBJ1-2; no definite D call. The CDR3 DNA reads as TGCGCCAGCAGCCAAGATGGCTTGGGCCAGGTATATAACTATGGCTACACCTTC. Residues: CASSQDGLGQVYNYGYTF.